This T cell receptor (beta chain) is drawn from a study of Graves' ophthalmopathy and Graves' hyperthyroidism. Amplifying from RNA transcripts, the study obtained TCR beta CDR3 regions. Amplification began with first-round RT-PCR using HTBI primers, then second-round multiplex PCR was performed. TCRdb analysed the multiplex PCR reads with MiXCR anew, one entry per CDR3 protein. This sample has about 640,000 distinct CDR3 sequences; 35% to 50% occur once, and the top ten carry around 3.3%. Notes on this clonotype: It is unclear where the CDR3 begins or ends on the DNA, so no DNA is shown, and the CDR3 is as TCRdb lists it.

The CDR3 adds up to 24 amino acids, both ends counted. CDR1 and CDR2 from the germline V gene are SEHNR and FQNEAQ (reference sequence). CAS ≥3, NOSPECS ≥4, moderate-to-severe activity and duration under 3 months marked donors with ophthalmopathy. Diagnosis was based on clinical symptoms, serum thyroxine, TRAb, thyroid ultrasound and orbital computed tomography. Sequenced sample: peripheral blood. The chain uses TRBV7-9 and TRBJ2-2; TRBD1, the table's D call, was not compared with the DNA. The sequence came from an adult man with Graves' ophthalmopathy. The CDR3 here is CASSSYRGRGGYTFGSGNTGELFF.